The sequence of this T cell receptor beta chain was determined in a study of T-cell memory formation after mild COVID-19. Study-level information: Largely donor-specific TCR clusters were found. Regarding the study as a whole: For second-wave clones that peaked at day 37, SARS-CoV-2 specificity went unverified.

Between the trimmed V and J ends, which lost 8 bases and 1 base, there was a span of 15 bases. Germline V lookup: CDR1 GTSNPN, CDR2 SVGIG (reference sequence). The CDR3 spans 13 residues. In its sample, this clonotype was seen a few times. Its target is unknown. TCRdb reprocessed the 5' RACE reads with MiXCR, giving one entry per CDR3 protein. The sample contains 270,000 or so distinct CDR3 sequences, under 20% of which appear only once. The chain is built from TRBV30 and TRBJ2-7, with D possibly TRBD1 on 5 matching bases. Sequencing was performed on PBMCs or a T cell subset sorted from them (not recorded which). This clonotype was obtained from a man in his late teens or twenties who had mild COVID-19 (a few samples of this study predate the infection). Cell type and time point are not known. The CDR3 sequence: CALERAGSYEQYF. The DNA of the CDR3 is TGTGCCCTAGAAAGGGCAGGGTCCTACGAGCAGTACTTC.